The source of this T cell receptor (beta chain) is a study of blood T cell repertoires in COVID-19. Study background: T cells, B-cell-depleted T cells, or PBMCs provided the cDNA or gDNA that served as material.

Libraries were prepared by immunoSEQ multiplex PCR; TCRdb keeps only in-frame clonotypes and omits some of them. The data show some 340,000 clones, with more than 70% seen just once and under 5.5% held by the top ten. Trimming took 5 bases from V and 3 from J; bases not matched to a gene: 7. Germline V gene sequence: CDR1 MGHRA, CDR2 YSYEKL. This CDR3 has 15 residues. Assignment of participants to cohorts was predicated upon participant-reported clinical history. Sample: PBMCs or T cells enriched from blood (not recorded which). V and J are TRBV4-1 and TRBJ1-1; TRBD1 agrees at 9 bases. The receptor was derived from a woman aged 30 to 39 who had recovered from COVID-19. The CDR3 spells CASSASGTGYTEAFF. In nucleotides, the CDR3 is TGCGCCAGCAGCGCAAGCGGGACAGGGTACACTGAAGCTTTCTTT.